The 9 T cell receptor beta chains given below trace back to one sample, sequenced in a study of blood T cell repertoires in COVID-19. The assay was immunoSEQ multiplex PCR, and TCRdb's table has in-frame clones only and misses some. The top ten clones hold around 4.2% of a sample with 100,000 to 150,000 clones, approximately 90% of them seen once. The sequenced material came from peripheral blood. The origin of the receptors is a man between 60 and 75 years old with COVID-19, enrolled during active disease.

The chain joins TRBV11-2 to TRBJ1-2; maybe TRBD1 (5 bases). Per germline, CDR1 SGHAT and CDR2 FQNNGV. Trimming took 5 bases from V and 6 from J, leaving 10 bases between them. This CDR3 contains 12 residues. CDR3 region: CASSPKGHGYTF. For the CDR3, the DNA is TGTGCCAGCAGCCCCAAGGGGCATGGCTACACCTTC.

CDR3 in amino acids: CAISETGTPYEQYF. The CDR3 coding sequence is TGTGCCATCAGTGAAACCGGGACACCCTACGAGCAGTACTTC. The rearrangement uses TRBV10-3 and TRBJ2-7; a possible D gene is TRBD1 (6 bases). CDR3 length: 14 amino acids. The V end lost 3 bases, the J end lost 2 bases, and 11 bases lay between the germline ends. Germline V lookup: CDR1 ENHRY, CDR2 SYGVKD.

The V call is TRBV28, the J call TRBJ1-6, with D perhaps matching TRBD1 (5 bases). Germline values: CDR1 MDHEN, CDR2 SYDVKM. This CDR3 is 13 amino acids long. V was clipped by 8 bases and J by 4 bases, with 9 bases between them. CDR3 DNA: TGTGCCAGCGCGGGGGGGTATAATTCACCCCTCCACTTT. It specifies CASAGGYNSPLHF.

The J gene is TRBJ1-6, the V gene TRBV9; tentatively, D is TRBD1 (5 bases). Germline V lookup: CDR1 SGDLS, CDR2 YYNGEE. This CDR3 spans 18 amino acids. V was cut by 0 bases and J by 7 bases, with 20 bases left in between. CDR3 bases: TGTGCCAGCAGCGTAGGGGGCGGGGGAGTCTCGGCCAATTCACCCCTCCACTTT. Translated, it gives CASSVGGGGVSANSPLHF.

V and J are TRBV6-5 and TRBJ1-3, with D maybe TRBD1 (6 bases). The length of the CDR3 is 16 residues. Germline lookup yields CDR1 MNHEY and CDR2 SVGAGI. V lost 2 bases to trimming and J lost 1 base, with 12 bases between them. For the CDR3, the DNA is TGTGCCAGCAGTTACCGCAGGGGCCGATCTGGAAACACCATATATTTT. It is translated as CASSYRRGRSGNTIYF.

The CDR3 DNA follows: TGTGCCAGCAGGCCGGGACAGGGGTTTACTAACTATGGCTACACCTTC. Amino acids: CASRPGQGFTNYGYTF. The chain recombines TRBV5-4 with TRBJ1-2; 10 nucleotides align to TRBD1. J was trimmed by 0 bases and V by 5 bases; bases with no gene match: 7. Per the germline V gene, CDR1 is SGHNT and CDR2 is YYREEE (reference sequence). This CDR3 is 16 amino acids long.

In DNA form, the CDR3 reads TGCGCCAGCAGCTTGCTAAGCGGACAAGAGACCCAGTACTTC. It codes for CASSLLSGQETQYF. The chain is built from TRBV5-1 and TRBJ2-5; perhaps TRBD2 as D (5 bases). V was cut by 1 base and J by 2 bases, with 9 bases left in between. The germline gives CDR1 SGHRS, CDR2 YFSETQ. The CDR3 consists of 14 residues.

The chain has TRBV9 and TRBJ1-5; tentative D call: TRBD1 (6 bases). Germline V gene sequence: CDR1 SGDLS, CDR2 YYNGEE. The V end was cut by 5 bases, the J end by 5 bases, with 14 bases between. The CDR3 extends over 14 amino acids. CDR3 DNA sequence: TGTGCCAGCAGTGCAACAGGGAATTATCAGCCCCAGCATTTT. As protein: CASSATGNYQPQHF.

This sequence joins TRBV30 and TRBJ1-4; D uncertain. Germline V gives CDR1 GTSNPN, CDR2 SVGIG (reference sequence). The V gene lost 3 bases and the J gene lost 0 bases, with 5 bases spanning the gap. The CDR3 sequence is 13 residues long. The CDR3 bases are TGTGCCTGGAGACAGTCAACTAATGAAAAACTGTTTTTT. Residues: CAWRQSTNEKLFF.